The 29 T cell receptor beta chains listed next were all sequenced from one sample in a study of blood T cell repertoires in COVID-19. The data were produced by immunoSEQ multiplex PCR, yet TCRdb's version contains in-frame clones alone and is incomplete. Here the sample spans 95,000 to 150,000 clones, 80% to 95% being singletons. Sequencing was done on a sample of peripheral blood. These receptors originate from a man in his fifties with COVID-19, enrolled during active disease.

This clone was picked up a small number of times. The chain links TRBV2 to TRBJ2-3; the match to TRBD2 covers 10 bases. V was clipped by 2 bases and J by 1 base; unmatched bases: 15. Germline V gene lookup returns CDR1 SNHLY and CDR2 FYNNEI. CDR3 size: 20 residues. The CDR3 loop is CASSELPRASGRGRTDTQYF. The CDR3 nucleotides are TGTGCCAGCAGTGAACTCCCCAGGGCTAGCGGGAGAGGACGCACAGATACGCAGTATTTT.

The V and J genes are TRBV30 and TRBJ1-1; no clear D gene. CDR1 is GTSNPN and CDR2 is SVGIG in the germline V gene (reference sequence). The V gene lost 4 bases and the J gene lost 0 bases, with 9 bases spanning the gap. The CDR3 totals 13 residues. CDR3 loop: CAWIEFMNTEAFF. For the CDR3, the DNA is TGTGCCTGGATTGAGTTCATGAACACTGAAGCTTTCTTT.

The chain is built from TRBV10-3 and TRBJ2-2, with 10 bases matching TRBD2. CDR1 is ENHRY and CDR2 is SYGVKD in the germline V gene. V trimming: 7 bases; J trimming: 5 bases; junction bases outside the gene matches: 4. The length of the CDR3 is 14 residues. CDR3 amino acids: CAIKEAGGTGELFF. The CDR3 DNA follows: TGTGCCATCAAGGAAGCGGGGGGGACCGGGGAGCTGTTTTTT.

V gene TRBV6-1 combines with J gene TRBJ2-7; TRBD1 might be the D (6 bases). The V gene lost 3 bases and the J gene lost 4 bases, with 16 bases spanning the gap. The germline V gene has CDR1 MNHNS and CDR2 SASEGT. This CDR3 has 15 amino acids. The CDR3 is CASSEPGHGGYEQYF. The CDR3 DNA reads TGTGCCAGCAGTGAGCCGGGACATGGAGGTTACGAGCAGTACTTC.

This rearrangement joins TRBV5-4 to TRBJ1-2; 7 nucleotides align to TRBD1. This CDR3 is built from 14 residues. In germline, CDR1 is SGHNT, CDR2 YYREEE (reference sequence). With 4 bases clipped from V and 0 bases from J, the junction kept 3 bases outside the gene matches. The CDR3, as DNA: TGTGCCAGCAGCCCGGGACAGACTAACTATGGCTACACCTTC. This codes for CASSPGQTNYGYTF.

The gene calls are TRBV3-1 (or the pseudogene TRBV3-2) and TRBJ2-1, with 9 bases matching TRBD2. Unmatched junction bases numbered 8, after V lost 1 base and J lost 4 bases. Germline CDR1 reads LGHDT; CDR2 reads YNNKEL (reference sequence). The CDR3 extends over 17 amino acids. Here the CDR3 DNA reads TGTGCCAGCAGCCAAGTTGTGGCGGGAGGGCGTTACAATGAGCAGTTCTTC. It is translated as CASSQVVAGGRYNEQFF.

The genes are TRBV5-1 and TRBJ1-2; a weak D match, TRBD1 (6 bases). Germline V gene lookup returns CDR1 SGHRS and CDR2 YFSETQ. CDR3 length equals 13 residues. V was trimmed by 0 bases and J by 8 bases, leaving 11 bases between them. For the CDR3, the DNA is TGCGCCAGCAGCTTGGGGACAGAGCTAGGCTACACCTTC. Translated: CASSLGTELGYTF.

The chain links TRBV2 to TRBJ2-7, with D possibly TRBD1 on 5 matching bases. In germline, CDR1 is SNHLY, CDR2 FYNNEI. V shed 6 bases and J shed 0 bases, with 6 bases lying between them. This CDR3 has 12 amino acids. Here the CDR3 DNA reads TGTGCCAGCAGACAGGTCTCCTACGAGCAGTACTTC. Translating it yields CASRQVSYEQYF.

The chain joins TRBV4-3 to TRBJ2-7, with D maybe TRBD1 (6 bases). The V and J ends lost 0 bases and 0 bases respectively, with 12 bases between them. CDR1 is LGHNA, CDR2 YSLEER, per germline. The CDR3 spans 16 residues. CDR3: CASSQDRDIYSYEQYF. In DNA form, the CDR3 reads TGCGCCAGCAGCCAAGACCGGGACATTTACTCCTACGAGCAGTACTTC.

The rearrangement uses TRBV11-2 and TRBJ2-7; tentative D call: TRBD2 (5 bases). This CDR3 has 12 amino acids. Germline V gene data show CDR1 as SGHAT and CDR2 as FQNNGV. Trimming took 5 bases from V and 2 from J, leaving 7 bases between them. In DNA, the CDR3 is TGTGCCAGCAGCCCCGGGGCCTACGAGCAGTACTTC. Encoded protein: CASSPGAYEQYF.

V and J are TRBV3-1 (or the pseudogene TRBV3-2) and TRBJ2-7; no clear D. The V end was cut by 4 bases, the J end by 3 bases, with 16 bases between. Germline lookup yields CDR1 LGHDT and CDR2 YNNKEL (reference sequence). The CDR3 length is 15 residues. The CDR3 loop is CASSLRSTRNYEQYF. CDR3 nucleotide sequence: TGTGCCAGCAGCCTTAGGTCCACCAGGAACTACGAGCAGTACTTC.

The chain uses TRBV7-2 and TRBJ2-2, with D perhaps matching TRBD1 (5 bases). This CDR3 has 16 amino acids. The V end was cut by 4 bases, the J end by 1 base, with 13 bases between. Germline values: CDR1 SGHTA, CDR2 FQGNSA. The CDR3 coding sequence is TGTGCCAGCAGCTCCTTAGGGGCAGTGAACACCGGGGAGCTGTTTTTT. This codes for CASSSLGAVNTGELFF.

The V and J genes are TRBV6-5 and TRBJ2-1; TRBD2 agrees at 10 bases. The CDR3 is 15 amino acids. Germline CDR1 is MNHEY and CDR2 is SVGAGI. Germline trimming cut 5 bases from V and 4 bases from J; bases unmatched to any gene: 5. CDR3 sequence (DNA): TGTGCCAGCAGTCGGCTAGCGGGAGATTACAATGAGCAGTTCTTC. It yields the protein CASSRLAGDYNEQFF.

The chain uses TRBV27 and TRBJ1-5; TRBD1 might be the D (5 bases). V was cut by 1 base and J by 3 bases, with 10 bases left in between. The germline gives CDR1 MNHEY, CDR2 SMNVEV (reference sequence). This CDR3 contains 15 residues. This CDR3 reads CASSLYGGVNQPQHF. The CDR3 DNA reads as TGTGCCAGCAGTTTATACGGGGGGGTCAATCAGCCCCAGCATTTT.

The CDR3 coding sequence is TGTGCCAGCTCTCTCACGGAAGGGGTAGGCGAGACCCAGTACTTC. Translated, it gives CASSLTEGVGETQYF. This chain links TRBV18 with TRBJ2-5; weak D call: TRBD1 (5 bases). V lost 6 bases to trimming and J lost 5 bases, with 19 bases between them. The CDR3 has 15 residues. Germline CDR1 is KGHSH and CDR2 is LQKENI.

This chain joins TRBV15 and TRBJ2-1; 10 bases are a match to TRBD1. From germline, CDR1 is LNHNV and CDR2 YYDKDF (reference sequence). V was pared by 6 bases and J by 6 bases, with 5 bases of the junction left unmatched. The CDR3 is made up of 14 amino acids. CDR3: CATRLDRGANEQFF. CDR3 bases: TGTGCCACCAGGCTGGACAGGGGGGCCAATGAGCAGTTCTTC.

The chain combines TRBV5-5 with TRBJ2-3; maybe TRBD2 (6 bases). Germline V lookup: CDR1 SGHKS, CDR2 YYEKEE (reference sequence). The V end was cut by 1 base, the J end by 0 bases, with 9 bases between. The CDR3 runs 15 residues. The CDR3 sequence is CASSLTSRSTDTQYF. CDR3 bases: TGTGCCAGCAGCTTGACTAGCAGAAGCACAGATACGCAGTATTTT.

The V call is TRBV3-1 (or the pseudogene TRBV3-2), the J call TRBJ1-6; 9 nucleotides line up with TRBD1. Germline-derived CDR1 and CDR2 are LGHDT and YNNKEL (reference sequence). This CDR3 has 14 residues. Trimming removed 5 bases from V and 7 bases from J; junction bases left unmatched: 3. The CDR3 sequence: CASSTGQGNSPLHF. In DNA form, the CDR3 reads TGTGCCAGCAGCACCGGACAGGGGAATTCACCCCTCCACTTT.

The rearrangement joins TRBV20-1 to TRBJ2-3; D gene uncertain. Germline V CDR1 and CDR2: DFQATT, SNEGSKA (reference sequence). There are 11 residues in the CDR3. CDR3 sequence reads: CSALYTDTQYF. The CDR3 DNA is TGCAGCGCGCTATACACAGATACGCAGTATTTT.

The chain employs TRBV18 and TRBJ2-5, with unresolved D. The V gene's germline CDR1 is KGHSH and CDR2 LQKENI. The CDR3 has 13 amino acids. Trimming removed 3 bases from V and 2 bases from J, with 7 bases in between. The CDR3 DNA sequence: TGTGCCAGCTCACCCCTAGGTCAAGAGACCCAGTACTTC. Encoded protein: CASSPLGQETQYF.

CDR3 DNA: TGTGCCAGCAGGGACAGGGGTTTTCAGCCCCAGCATTTT. Protein product: CASRDRGFQPQHF. V and J are TRBV6-5 and TRBJ1-5, with TRBD1 matching 9 bases. CDR3 length: 13 amino acids. V gave up 6 bases and J gave up 6 bases; unmatched junction bases: 3. Germline CDR1 MNHEY, CDR2 SVGAGI.

V gene TRBV28 combines with J gene TRBJ2-3; maybe TRBD2 (6 bases). Trimming pared 5 bases from V and 2 bases from J, leaving 11 bases between. CDR3 size: 14 residues. Germline loops: CDR1 MDHEN, CDR2 SYDVKM. The CDR3 reads CASSEGGDTDTQYF. CDR3 coding DNA: TGTGCCAGCAGTGAGGGCGGGGACACAGATACGCAGTATTTT.

The chain has TRBV14 and TRBJ1-3; 7 bases fit TRBD1. CDR3 length: 12 amino acids. Per the germline V gene, CDR1 is SGHDN and CDR2 is FVKESK. V dropped 3 bases and J dropped 8; count of bases not matched to a gene: 1. The CDR3 here is CASSHTGDTIYF. In DNA, the CDR3 is TGTGCCAGCAGCCACACAGGGGACACCATATATTTT.

V usage is TRBV4-1 and J usage is TRBJ2-7; TRBD2 might be the D (7 bases). CDR3 length: 20 residues. With 4 bases removed from V and 3 bases from J, the gap between germline ends came to 31 bases. Germline loops: CDR1 MGHRA, CDR2 YSYEKL. CDR3 protein: CASSLEGGQLSGNRVYEQYF. The DNA of the CDR3 is TGCGCCAGCAGCCTCGAGGGGGGCCAGTTAAGCGGGAATCGGGTCTACGAGCAGTACTTC.

This clone occurred a few times. The CDR3 loop is CASSQSEPGGNQPQHF. DNA for the CDR3: TGCGCCAGCAGTCAATCGGAACCCGGGGGGAATCAGCCCCAGCATTTT. The chain employs TRBV23-1 and TRBJ1-5, with D perhaps matching TRBD1 (5 bases). TRBV23-1 is recorded as an ORF, its role being uncertain. Trimming took off 0 bases at V and 4 bases at J, with 13 bases between the two ends. The CDR3 length is 16 residues.

V usage is TRBV11-2 and J usage is TRBJ1-1; D call uncertain. CDR1 and CDR2 from the germline V gene are SGHAT and FQNNGV. This CDR3 is 12 amino acids long. Trimming left V 5 bases short and J 1 base short, with 5 bases between. This chain's CDR3 is CASSAGNTEAFF. CDR3 DNA: TGTGCCAGCAGCGCGGGGAACACTGAAGCTTTCTTT. Drawing the rest from reference TRBV11-2 and TRBJ1-1, the complete variable domain is EAGVAQSPRYKIIEKRQSVAFWCNPISGHATLYWYQQILGQGPKLLIQFQNNGVVDDSQLPKDRFSAERLKGVDSTLKIQPAKLEDSAVYLCASSAGNTEAFFGQGTRLTVV.

Comment on this clone: This CDR3 is also generated by other DNA sequences in the sample. The chain links TRBV7-2 to TRBJ2-7, with D uncertain. The V gene lost 3 bases and the J gene lost 6 bases, with 6 bases spanning the gap. In germline, CDR1 is SGHTA, CDR2 FQGNSA. This CDR3 has 11 residues. CDR3: CASSFYGEQYF. The CDR3 nucleotides read TGTGCCAGCAGCTTCTACGGCGAGCAGTACTTC. Supplemented by reference TRBV7-2 and TRBJ2-7, the full variable domain reads GAGVSQSPSNKVTEKGKDVELRCDPISGHTALYWYRQSLGQGLEFLIYFQGNSAPDKSGLPSDRFSAERTGGSVSTLTIQRTQQEDSAVYLCASSFYGEQYFGPGTRLTVT.

This chain uses TRBV28 with TRBJ1-3; D call uncertain. Trimming took 9 bases from V and 6 from J, leaving 12 bases between them. Germline V lookup: CDR1 MDHEN, CDR2 SYDVKM. The CDR3 has 12 residues. This CDR3 reads CASMEPENTIYF. The CDR3 bases are TGTGCCAGTATGGAGCCCGAAAACACCATATATTTT. The whole variable domain, remainder taken from reference TRBV28 and TRBJ1-3, is DVKVTQSSRYLVKRTGEKVFLECVQDMDHENMFWYRQDPGLGLRLIYFSYDVKMKEKGDIPEGYSVSREKKERFSLILESASTNQTSMYLCASMEPENTIYFGEGSWLTVV.

This clone was seen just once. The chain carries TRBV7-9 and TRBJ2-1; D possibly corresponds to TRBD2 (5 bases). This CDR3 spans 13 amino acids. The ends were cut back, 7 bases at V and 4 bases at J, with 11 bases in the middle. Germline V gives CDR1 SEHNR, CDR2 FQNEAQ (reference sequence). The DNA for the CDR3 is TGTGCCAGCACAAAACCGGGGTACAATGAGCAGTTCTTC. It encodes CASTKPGYNEQFF.